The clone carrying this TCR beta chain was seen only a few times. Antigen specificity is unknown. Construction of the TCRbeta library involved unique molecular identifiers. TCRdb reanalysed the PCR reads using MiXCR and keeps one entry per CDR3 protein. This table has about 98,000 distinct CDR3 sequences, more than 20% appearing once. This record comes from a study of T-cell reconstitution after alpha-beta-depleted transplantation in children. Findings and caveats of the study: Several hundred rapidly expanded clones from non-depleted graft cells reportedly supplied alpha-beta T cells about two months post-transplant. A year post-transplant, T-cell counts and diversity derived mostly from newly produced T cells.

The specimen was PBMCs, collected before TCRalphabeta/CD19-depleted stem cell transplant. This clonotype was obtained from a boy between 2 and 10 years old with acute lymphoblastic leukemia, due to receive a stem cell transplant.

CDR3 residues: CASSQEPSGLGEQYF. The CDR3 coding sequence is TGCGCCAGCAGCCAAGAACCTTCGGGCTTGGGGGAGCAGTACTTC. J is TRBJ2-7 and V is TRBV4-1; unclear D gene. Trimming left V 0 bases short and J 7 bases short, with 16 bases between. Per the germline V gene, CDR1 is MGHRA and CDR2 is YSYEKL. The CDR3 covers 15 residues.